This entry lists 24 T cell receptor beta chains sequenced from one sample in a study of blood T cell repertoires in COVID-19. The protocol was immunoSEQ multiplex PCR, while the TCRdb copy is restricted to in-frame clones and leaves out a portion. The sample shows about 190,000 clones, 86% of them seen only once. Sequenced input: PBMCs or T cells enriched from blood (not recorded which). Receptors were obtained from a man aged 35 to 55 with acute COVID-19.

The chain is built from TRBV6-5 and TRBJ1-3, with D tentatively TRBD1 (6 bases). Trimming removed 6 bases at V and 4 bases at J, with 13 bases between. From germline, CDR1 is MNHEY and CDR2 SVGAGI. CDR3 length: 14 amino acids. CDR3 in amino acids: CASRTPGTGNTIYF. The DNA for the CDR3 is TGTGCCAGCAGGACACCAGGGACAGGAAACACCATATATTTT.

V and J are TRBV5-1 and TRBJ2-1, with 12 bases that match TRBD1. Trimming at V came to 4 bases and at J to 9 bases, leaving 5 bases not matched to a gene. Germline CDR1 reads SGHRS; CDR2 reads YFSETQ. There are 14 residues in the CDR3. This CDR3 reads CASSTGTGGGEQFF. The CDR3 coding sequence is TGCGCCAGCAGCACCGGGACAGGGGGCGGTGAGCAGTTCTTC.

V and J are TRBV11-2 and TRBJ2-7; tentatively, D is TRBD2 (5 bases). Germline assignment: CDR1 SGHAT and CDR2 FQNNGV. The CDR3 is 15 amino acids. V was clipped by 2 bases and J by 6 bases, with 17 bases between them. The CDR3 DNA reads TGTGCCAGCAGCTTACGAGAGCGGCCTTCGAGCGAGCAGTACTTC. It yields the protein CASSLRERPSSEQYF.

This clone was observed a few times. The chain couples TRBV3-1 (or the pseudogene TRBV3-2) to TRBJ2-7; TRBD1 aligns across 9 bases. Per the germline V gene, CDR1 is LGHDT and CDR2 is YNNKEL (reference sequence). After removal of 4 bases from V and 6 bases from J, the junction contained 10 bases not matched to a gene. This CDR3 spans 15 amino acids. The chain's CDR3 is CASSPRTGDRGEQYF. The CDR3 coding sequence is TGTGCCAGCAGCCCTAGGACAGGGGATCGAGGCGAGCAGTACTTC.

The chain is built from TRBV27 and TRBJ1-3; 8 nucleotides match TRBD1. Germline V lookup: CDR1 MNHEY, CDR2 SMNVEV (reference sequence). V lost 5 bases, J lost 6 bases, and 6 bases stayed unmatched. The CDR3 loop spans 14 amino acids. The CDR3 nucleotides are TGTGCCAGCAGTCCCCGGACAGGGACAAACACCATATATTTT. Amino acid sequence: CASSPRTGTNTIYF.

V and J are TRBV19 and TRBJ1-5, with D tentatively TRBD1 (5 bases). CDR1 is LNHDA, CDR2 SQIVND, per germline (reference sequence). Trimming left V 6 bases short and J 9 bases short, with 21 bases between. CDR3 length: 15 residues. CDR3 nucleotides: TGTGCCAGTAGCTCGTCTCAGGGAACGGAGGGGCCCCAGCATTTT. It is translated as CASSSSQGTEGPQHF.

The chain carries TRBV12-5 and TRBJ2-7; D is possibly TRBD2 (5 bases). Germline V lookup: CDR1 LGHNT, CDR2 FRNRAP. This CDR3 contains 19 residues. Trimming stripped 0 bases from V and 5 bases from J, with 26 bases between. Here the CDR3 reads CASGLVNTRTFESVHEQYF. The CDR3 DNA reads TGTGCTAGTGGTTTGGTAAACACAAGGACTTTTGAAAGCGTCCACGAGCAGTACTTC.

The rearrangement joins TRBV15 to TRBJ2-2, with 8 nucleotides matching TRBD2. Germline assignment: CDR1 LNHNV and CDR2 YYDKDF (reference sequence). This CDR3 region has 17 residues. V shed 3 bases, J shed 6 bases, and the junction held 12 bases outside the gene matches. The CDR3 region has the DNA TGTGCCACCAGCAGTCATAGCGGGACAAAGCTGGCCGGGGAGCTGTTTTTT. This encodes CATSSHSGTKLAGELFF.

This clone was seen a handful of times. The CDR3 loop reads CASSGGTGGKNTIYF. CDR3 coding DNA: TGTGCCAGCAGCGGTGGGACAGGGGGCAAAAACACCATATATTTT. This chain connects TRBV9 to TRBJ1-3; 12 bases agree with TRBD1. The V and J ends lost 3 bases and 6 bases, in that order; junction bases with no gene match: 4. The CDR3 runs 15 residues. Germline V CDR1 and CDR2: SGDLS, YYNGEE. The full variable domain, rest sourced from reference TRBV9 and TRBJ1-3, is DSGVTQTPKHLITATGQRVTLRCSPRSGDLSVYWYQQSLDQGLQFLIQYYNGEERAKGNILERFSAQQFPDLHSELNLSSLELGDSALYFCASSGGTGGKNTIYFGEGSWLTVV.

This rearrangement joins TRBV5-1 to TRBJ2-5; the D gene is possibly TRBD1 (6 bases). CDR3 size: 15 residues. The germline gives CDR1 SGHRS, CDR2 YFSETQ. The ends were cut back, 0 bases at V and 4 bases at J, with 13 bases in the middle. The CDR3 DNA reads as TGCGCCAGCAGCTTGGGTGGGGGCTCGGGAGAGACCCAGTACTTC. Its protein is CASSLGGGSGETQYF.

The J gene is TRBJ2-2, the V gene TRBV28; 7 bases are shared with TRBD2. The germline gives CDR1 MDHEN, CDR2 SYDVKM. V lost 7 bases to trimming and J lost 0 bases; unmatched junction nucleotides: 5. This CDR3 region has 15 residues. CDR3 in DNA: TGTGCCAGCATTTTCAGCGGGACGAACACCGGGGAGCTGTTTTTT. Amino acids: CASIFSGTNTGELFF. Supplemented by reference TRBV28 and TRBJ2-2, the full variable domain reads DVKVTQSSRYLVKRTGEKVFLECVQDMDHENMFWYRQDPGLGLRLIYFSYDVKMKEKGDIPEGYSVSREKKERFSLILESASTNQTSMYLCASIFSGTNTGELFFGEGSRLTVL.

The chain employs TRBV28 and TRBJ1-6; D is uncertain. CDR1 is MDHEN and CDR2 is SYDVKM in the germline V gene. The CDR3 sequence is 14 residues long. The V and J ends lost 2 bases and 14 bases respectively, with 16 bases between them. Written as DNA, the CDR3 is TGTGCCAGCAGTTTACGGTCTAATTTGATCACCCTCCACTTT. Translated, it gives CASSLRSNLITLHF.

The gene calls are TRBV14 and TRBJ1-2; possible D gene TRBD1, 6 bases. V was pared by 0 bases and J by 5 bases, with 19 bases between. From germline, CDR1 is SGHDN and CDR2 FVKESK. The CDR3 is 17 residues long. CDR3 residues: CASSQDWTDGGLYGYTF. CDR3 sequence (DNA): TGTGCCAGCAGCCAAGATTGGACGGACGGGGGGCTTTATGGCTACACCTTC. The full variable domain, in which reference TRBV14 and TRBJ1-2 provide the parts outside the CDR3, is EAGVTQFPSHSVIEKGQTVTLRCDPISGHDNLYWYRRVMGKEIKFLLHFVKESKQDESGMPNNRFLAERTGGTYSTLKVQPAELEDSGVYFCASSQDWTDGGLYGYTFGSGTRLTVV.

The chain couples TRBV11-2 to TRBJ1-6, with D hard to call. This CDR3 is 17 amino acids long. V dropped 2 bases and J dropped 6 bases, with 17 bases sitting between them. Germline assignment: CDR1 SGHAT and CDR2 FQNNGV. The CDR3: CASSLRSNVPSNSPLHF. CDR3 coding DNA: TGTGCCAGCAGCTTAAGATCCAACGTTCCGAGTAATTCACCCCTCCACTTT. Full variable domain (missing parts from reference TRBV11-2 and TRBJ1-6): EAGVAQSPRYKIIEKRQSVAFWCNPISGHATLYWYQQILGQGPKLLIQFQNNGVVDDSQLPKDRFSAERLKGVDSTLKIQPAKLEDSAVYLCASSLRSNVPSNSPLHFGNGTRLTVT.

This clone was seen once. This sequence joins TRBV27 and TRBJ2-7; TRBD1 matches 8 bases. CDR3 size: 13 residues. V gave up 2 bases and J gave up 6 bases; unmatched junction bases: 3. From germline, CDR1 is MNHEY and CDR2 SMNVEV (reference sequence). The CDR3 nucleotides read TGTGCCAGCAGTTTACCCAGGGGGCGCGAGCAGTACTTC. Its translation is CASSLPRGREQYF.

The chain uses TRBV6-5 and TRBJ1-1; TRBD1 matches 9 bases. After removal of 6 bases from V and 0 bases from J, the junction contained 2 bases not matched to a gene. The CDR3 contains 14 residues. Germline V gene lookup returns CDR1 MNHEY and CDR2 SVGAGI. CDR3 sequence (DNA): TGTGCCAGCAGGACAGGGGGAGTGAACACTGAAGCTTTCTTT. This sequence encodes CASRTGGVNTEAFF.

The V and J genes are TRBV24-1 and TRBJ1-1; TRBD1 matches at 7 bases. This CDR3 region has 15 residues. The germline CDR1 and CDR2 sequences are KGHDR and SFDVKD. V shed 2 bases and J 4 bases; nucleotides not matched to a gene: 6. The CDR3 bases are TGTGCCACCAGTGATTCCAGGGGGTTGGTCACTGAAGCTTTCTTT. This codes for CATSDSRGLVTEAFF.

The chain is built from TRBV7-6 and TRBJ2-3, with 11 bases lining up with TRBD1. V was clipped by 1 base and J by 1 base; unmatched bases: 4. The germline V gene encodes CDR1 SGHVS and CDR2 FNYEAQ. This CDR3 has 17 amino acids. CDR3 nucleotide sequence: TGTGCCAGCAGCTTAGGTTGGGGACAGGGGGGCACAGATACGCAGTATTTT. This encodes CASSLGWGQGGTDTQYF.

The chain employs TRBV16 and TRBJ1-2; no firm D call. This CDR3 is 12 amino acids long. V lost 0 bases, J lost 8 bases, and 7 bases lay in between. Per the germline V gene, CDR1 is KGHSY and CDR2 is FQNENV. The DNA for the CDR3 is TGTGCCAGCAGCCAATCGCCTCGGGGCTACACCTTC. Protein product: CASSQSPRGYTF.

The V and J genes are TRBV9 and TRBJ2-7; D may be TRBD2 (6 bases). The CDR3 runs 16 residues. V was shortened by 1 base and J by 0 bases, with 14 bases between the two germline ends. Germline V gene data show CDR1 as SGDLS and CDR2 as YYNGEE. This CDR3 is CASSVYGEDSSYEQYF. The CDR3 DNA reads TGTGCCAGCAGCGTATACGGGGAGGATAGCTCCTACGAGCAGTACTTC.

This chain connects TRBV28 to TRBJ1-3; possible D gene TRBD1, 5 bases. This CDR3 comprises 18 residues. With 4 bases removed from V and 0 bases from J, the gap between germline ends came to 19 bases. CDR1 MDHEN and CDR2 SYDVKM come from the germline V gene. The CDR3 sequence: CASSSPRQSTSSGNTIYF. The CDR3 DNA sequence: TGTGCCAGCAGTTCCCCGAGACAGAGCACCTCCTCTGGAAACACCATATATTTT.

The V gene is TRBV5-1, the J gene TRBJ2-7; possibly TRBD1 for D (5 bases). V gave up 5 bases and J gave up 4 bases, with 7 bases separating them. The CDR3 sequence is 11 residues long. CDR1 and CDR2 (germline): SGHRS, YFSETQ. The CDR3 reads CASSQGYEQYF. DNA of the CDR3: TGCGCCAGCAGTCAGGGATACGAGCAGTACTTC.

This chain links TRBV5-1 with TRBJ2-1; a weak D match, TRBD2 (5 bases). This CDR3 has 17 residues. V shed 0 bases and J shed 0 bases, with 13 bases lying between them. Per the germline V gene, CDR1 is SGHRS and CDR2 is YFSETQ. The CDR3 here is CASSLDLLGSSYNEQFF. CDR3 nucleotide sequence: TGCGCCAGCAGCTTGGATCTACTAGGGAGCTCCTACAATGAGCAGTTCTTC.

The chain couples TRBV28 to TRBJ1-2; D is perhaps TRBD1 (5 bases). V shed 3 bases and J shed 4 bases, with 15 bases lying between them. CDR3 length: 15 residues. Germline loops: CDR1 MDHEN, CDR2 SYDVKM. The CDR3 is CASSFTGGVSYGYTF. CDR3 DNA sequence: TGTGCCAGCAGTTTTACCGGGGGGGTGAGCTATGGCTACACCTTC.